The entry that follows covers one TCR beta chain sequence. The antigen is unknown. This may arise from a read error, as a much more abundant clone is one base away. This CDR3 comprises 13 residues. Germline V gives CDR1 SEHNR, CDR2 FQNEAQ (reference sequence). This entry is derived from a study of CD8+CD57+ T cells in acquired aplastic anemia. The wider study: Mean DNA quantity obtained from sorted CD4+ and CD8+ cells was around 2.9 ug. Study results and limitations: Approximately 30 was the count of CD8+ CDR3 sequences that patients shared with controls. Between the patient and control groups, CD8+ Simpson's diversity did not differ significantly.

Template material for TCR beta VDJ and CDR3 profiling consisted of genomic DNA. One entry per CDR3 protein, called by TCRdb with MiXCR from the reads. The repertoire holds fewer than 100,000 distinct CDR3 sequences, with over 35% as singletons. Sequencing used sorted CD4+, CD8+, or CD8+CD57+ T cells (not recorded which) from PBMCs. This chain connects TRBV7-9 to TRBJ2-2, with D perhaps TRBD1 (7 bases). The clonotype was recovered from a human donor in good health, serving as a control. CDR3 residues: CASSFTGAGGLFF. CDR3 nucleotides: TGTGCCAGCAGCTTTACAGGGGCCGGGGGGCTGTTTTTT.